The source of this TCR beta chain is a study of cytomegalovirus exposure and HLA in healthy donors. Study-level findings and limits: TCR beta V segments were, for the most part, productive about 87% or about 30% of the time in an earlier analysis. Per a later analysis, 15,000 to 20,000 TCR beta sequences showed association with HLA alleles at 0.05 false discovery rate.

Primers for the PCR totalled 60 Vbeta and 13 Jbeta. Assay: immunoSEQ multiplex PCR; the TCRdb copy retains only in-frame clones and omits some. The top ten hold 1.5% to 1.7% of the sample, which has about 160,000 clones, over 70% seen once. This clone was seen only a few times. Its cognate antigen is unknown. CDR1 MNHNY and CDR2 SVGAGI come from the germline V gene (reference sequence). The CDR3 consists of 14 residues. Trimming left V 2 bases short and J 4 bases short, with 10 bases between. The sequenced material came from PBMCs. The V call is TRBV6-6, the J call TRBJ2-3; D might be TRBD1 (5 bases). This receptor was taken from a young woman in good health and CMV-seronegative. In DNA, the CDR3 is TGTGCCAGCAGTTACAGGGGAAGGGCAGATACGCAGTATTTT. This sequence encodes CASSYRGRADTQYF.